This T cell receptor (beta chain) was captured by sequencing in a study of CD8+CD57+ T cells in acquired aplastic anemia. Patients who underwent sequencing had shown CD8+CD57+ cell expansion by flow cytometry. Therapy had not been given to patients before blood sampling. Genomic DNA provided the template from which TCR beta VDJ and CDR3 profiles were obtained. TCRdb reprocessed the reads via MiXCR and lists one record per CDR3 protein. This table has hundreds of thousands of distinct CDR3 sequences, around 33% appearing once. Looked up from germline, CDR1 is SQVTM and CDR2 is ANQGSEA. J was trimmed by 4 bases and V by 6 bases; bases with no gene match: 9. The CDR3 has 15 amino acids.

This sequence joins TRBV29-1 and TRBJ2-7; 13 nucleotides align to TRBD2. The sequenced sample consisted of sorted CD4+, CD8+, or CD8+CD57+ T cells (not recorded which) from PBMCs. The sequence was collected from a human donor with aplastic anemia. The CDR3 reads CSVRTSGSPDYEQYF. The CDR3 DNA follows: TGCAGCGTCCGGACTAGCGGGAGCCCAGATTACGAGCAGTACTTC.